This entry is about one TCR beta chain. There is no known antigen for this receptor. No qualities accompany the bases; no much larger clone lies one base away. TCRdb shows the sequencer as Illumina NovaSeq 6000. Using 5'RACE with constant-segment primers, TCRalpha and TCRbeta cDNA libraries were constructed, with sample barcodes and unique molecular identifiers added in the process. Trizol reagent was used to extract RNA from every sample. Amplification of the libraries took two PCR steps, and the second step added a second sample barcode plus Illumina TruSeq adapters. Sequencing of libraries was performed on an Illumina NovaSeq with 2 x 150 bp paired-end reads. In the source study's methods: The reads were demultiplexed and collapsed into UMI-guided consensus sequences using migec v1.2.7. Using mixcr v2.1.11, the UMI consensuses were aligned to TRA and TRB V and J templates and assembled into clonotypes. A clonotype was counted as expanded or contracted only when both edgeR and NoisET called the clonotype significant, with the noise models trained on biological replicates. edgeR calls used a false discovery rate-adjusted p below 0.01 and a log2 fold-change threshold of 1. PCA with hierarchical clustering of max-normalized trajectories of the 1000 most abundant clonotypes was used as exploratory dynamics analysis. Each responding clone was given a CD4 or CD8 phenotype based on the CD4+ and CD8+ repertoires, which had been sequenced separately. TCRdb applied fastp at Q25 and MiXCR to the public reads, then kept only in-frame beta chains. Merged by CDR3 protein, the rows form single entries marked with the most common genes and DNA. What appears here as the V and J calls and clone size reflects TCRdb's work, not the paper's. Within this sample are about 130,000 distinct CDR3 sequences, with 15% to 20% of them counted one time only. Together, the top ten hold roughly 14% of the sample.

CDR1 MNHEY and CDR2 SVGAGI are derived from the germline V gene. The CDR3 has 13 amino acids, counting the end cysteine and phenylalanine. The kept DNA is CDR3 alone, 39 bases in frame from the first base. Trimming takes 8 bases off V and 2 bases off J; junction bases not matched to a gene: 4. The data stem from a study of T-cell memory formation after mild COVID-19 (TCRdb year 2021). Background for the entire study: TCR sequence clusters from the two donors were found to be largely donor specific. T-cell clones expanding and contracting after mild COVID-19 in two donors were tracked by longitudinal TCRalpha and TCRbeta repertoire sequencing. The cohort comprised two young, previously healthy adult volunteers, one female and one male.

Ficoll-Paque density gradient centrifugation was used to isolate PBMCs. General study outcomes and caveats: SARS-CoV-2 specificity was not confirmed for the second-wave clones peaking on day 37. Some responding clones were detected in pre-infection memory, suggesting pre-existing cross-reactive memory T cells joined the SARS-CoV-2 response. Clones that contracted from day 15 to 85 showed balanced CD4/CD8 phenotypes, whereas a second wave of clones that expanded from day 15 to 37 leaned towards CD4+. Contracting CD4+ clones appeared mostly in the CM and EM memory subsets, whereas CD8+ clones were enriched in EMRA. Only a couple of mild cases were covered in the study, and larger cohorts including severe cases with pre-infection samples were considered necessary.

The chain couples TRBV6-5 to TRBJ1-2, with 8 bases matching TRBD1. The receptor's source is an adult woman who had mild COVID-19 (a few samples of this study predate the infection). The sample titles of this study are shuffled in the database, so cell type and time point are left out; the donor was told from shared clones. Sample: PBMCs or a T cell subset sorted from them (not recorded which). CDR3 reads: CASQDRANYGYTF. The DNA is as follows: TGTGCCAGCCAGGACAGGGCGAACTATGGCTACACCTTC.